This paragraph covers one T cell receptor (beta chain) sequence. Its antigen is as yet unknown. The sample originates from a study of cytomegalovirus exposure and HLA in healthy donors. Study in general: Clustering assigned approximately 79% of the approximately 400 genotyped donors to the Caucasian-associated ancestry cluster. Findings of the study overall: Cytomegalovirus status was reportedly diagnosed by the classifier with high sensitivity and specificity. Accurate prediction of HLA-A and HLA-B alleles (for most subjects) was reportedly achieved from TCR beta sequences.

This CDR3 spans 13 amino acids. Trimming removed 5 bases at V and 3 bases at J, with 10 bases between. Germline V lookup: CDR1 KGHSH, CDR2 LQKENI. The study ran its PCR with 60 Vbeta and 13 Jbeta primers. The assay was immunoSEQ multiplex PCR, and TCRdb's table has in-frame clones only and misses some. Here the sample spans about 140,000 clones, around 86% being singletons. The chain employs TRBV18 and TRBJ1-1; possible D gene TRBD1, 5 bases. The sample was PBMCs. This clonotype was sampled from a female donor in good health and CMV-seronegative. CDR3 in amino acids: CASSNGGDTEAFF. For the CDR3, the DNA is TGTGCCAGCTCAAATGGGGGGGACACTGAAGCTTTCTTT.